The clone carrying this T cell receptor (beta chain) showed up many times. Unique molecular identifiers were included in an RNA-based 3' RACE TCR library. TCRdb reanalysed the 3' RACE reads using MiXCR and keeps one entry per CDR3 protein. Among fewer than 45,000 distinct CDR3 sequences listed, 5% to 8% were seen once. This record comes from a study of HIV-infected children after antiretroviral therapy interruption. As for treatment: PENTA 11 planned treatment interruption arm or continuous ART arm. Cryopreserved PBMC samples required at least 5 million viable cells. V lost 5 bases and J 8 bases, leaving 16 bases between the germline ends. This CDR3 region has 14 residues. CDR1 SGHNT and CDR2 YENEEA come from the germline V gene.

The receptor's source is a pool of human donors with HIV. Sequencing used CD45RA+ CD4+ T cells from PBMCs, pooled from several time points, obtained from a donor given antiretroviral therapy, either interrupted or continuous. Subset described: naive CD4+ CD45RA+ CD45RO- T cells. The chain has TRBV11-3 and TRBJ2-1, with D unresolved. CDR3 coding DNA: TGTGCCAGCAGCCCAGAACCGGCAGCATATGAGCAGTTCTTC. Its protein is CASSPEPAAYEQFF.